In its sample, the clone carrying this T cell receptor beta chain was seen a few times. The record originates from a study of response to subunit inactivated influenza vaccine. TCRdb reprocessed the RT-PCR reads with MiXCR, giving one entry per CDR3 protein. The sample gives around 520,000 distinct CDR3 sequences, approximately 12% of which show up once; 10% is in the top ten. Germline V lookup: CDR1 KGHSH, CDR2 LQKENI. The junction had 5 bases not matched to a gene; V was cut back by 3 bases and J by 5 bases. The CDR3 consists of 15 residues. The genes are TRBV18 and TRBJ1-1; 11 nucleotides agree with TRBD1. This receptor was identified in a man over 45 who received an inactivated influenza vaccine. The specimen was PBMCs from blood, collected on the day of vaccination. The CDR3 DNA reads TGTGCCAGCTCACCCAATTGGGACAGGGGGACTGAAGCTTTCTTT. Its protein product is CASSPNWDRGTEAFF.